Below, 9 T cell receptor beta chains from the same sample are listed, as sequenced in a study of blood T cells in healthy people across ages. Combining a sample-barcoded 5' primer with a J-beta primer mix, a second PCR ran for about 7 to 11 cycles. TCRdb called the 5' RACE reads again in MiXCR, with one record for every CDR3 protein. The table includes approximately 800,000 distinct CDR3 sequences, 35% to 50% detected once. The sample taken for sequencing was blood. These receptors all come from an elderly man in good health.

This sequence joins TRBV29-1 and TRBJ2-1, with D possibly matching TRBD2 (6 bases). Trimming cost V 3 bases and J 2 bases, with 20 bases left between them. This CDR3 contains 17 residues. Germline V lookup: CDR1 SQVTM, CDR2 ANQGSEA. CDR3 region: CSVDRAGRSFTYNEQFF. The CDR3 nucleotides are TGCAGCGTTGACCGCGCGGGGCGGAGTTTTACCTACAATGAGCAGTTCTTC.

The V gene is TRBV27, the J gene TRBJ2-7, with TRBD2 identical over 7 bases. Germline V gene sequence: CDR1 MNHEY, CDR2 SMNVEV (reference sequence). V lost 5 bases to trimming and J lost 2 bases; unmatched junction nucleotides: 9. This CDR3 spans 15 amino acids. CDR3 in amino acids: CASSPGLTPAYEQYF. Here the CDR3 DNA reads TGTGCCAGCAGTCCGGGACTAACGCCCGCCTACGAGCAGTACTTC.

The rearrangement joins TRBV4-2 to TRBJ2-1, with TRBD2 identical over 7 bases. The CDR3 is 15 residues long. The trim removed 1 base at V and 8 bases at J, leaving 8 bases unmatched. CDR1 is LGHNA, CDR2 YNFKEQ, per germline. CDR3 sequence (DNA): TGTGCCAGCAGCCAAGTTGTGACTAGCAACGATGAGCAGTTCTTC. It codes for CASSQVVTSNDEQFF.

The chain carries TRBV7-9 and TRBJ2-1; D is ambiguous. This CDR3 is built from 15 residues. Per the germline V gene, CDR1 is SEHNR and CDR2 is FQNEAQ (reference sequence). Trimming stripped 7 bases from V and 3 bases from J, with 16 bases between. The chain's CDR3 is CASTLNRESYNEQFF. The CDR3 coding sequence is TGTGCCAGCACCCTAAATAGGGAAAGCTACAATGAGCAGTTCTTC.

This clonotype was seen a handful of times. The chain is built from TRBV5-4 and TRBJ2-1, with TRBD2 matching over 7 bases. Trimming removed 1 base from V and 4 bases from J; junction bases left unmatched: 11. Germline CDR1 and CDR2: SGHNT and YYREEE (reference sequence). The CDR3 is 17 amino acids. The chain's CDR3 is CASSLTRGDGVYNEQFF. DNA of the CDR3: TGTGCCAGCAGCTTGACTCGGGGGGATGGGGTTTACAATGAGCAGTTCTTC.

CDR3 bases: TGCAGTGCTAGGGTCCCACCGGCCCAAGAGACCCAGTACTTC. Its translation is CSARVPPAQETQYF. The rearrangement uses TRBV20-1 and TRBJ2-5; D is ambiguous. From germline, CDR1 is DFQATT and CDR2 SNEGSKA (reference sequence). This CDR3 spans 14 amino acids. Trimming stripped 3 bases from V and 1 base from J, with 12 bases between.

This clonotype has ten or more counts. The chain combines TRBV5-1 with TRBJ2-5, with 9 nucleotides matching TRBD1. The CDR3 runs 16 residues. Germline trimming cut 0 bases from V and 0 bases from J; bases unmatched to any gene: 3. The germline V gene has CDR1 SGHRS and CDR2 YFSETQ. CDR3 in DNA: TGCGCCAGCAGCTTGGCCGGGACAGGGCACCAAGAGACCCAGTACTTC. Amino acid sequence: CASSLAGTGHQETQYF.

V and J are TRBV24-1 and TRBJ2-5, with TRBD2 identical over 11 bases. The CDR3 runs to 15 residues. CDR1 KGHDR and CDR2 SFDVKD come from the germline V gene. The junction had 10 bases not matched to a gene; V was cut back by 3 bases and J by 11 bases. The CDR3 sequence is CATSDPTSGRNEQYF. The CDR3 region has the DNA TGTGCCACCAGTGATCCCACTAGCGGGAGAAATGAGCAGTACTTC.

This chain connects TRBV12-3 or TRBV12-4 to TRBJ2-7; 11 bases are a match to TRBD2. The CDR3 contains 13 residues. V gave up 5 bases and J gave up 8 bases; unmatched junction bases: 5. The CDR3 reads CASSTSGSRKQYF. The CDR3 DNA sequence: TGTGCCAGCAGTACTAGCGGGAGTCGAAAGCAGTACTTC.